Listed below are T cell receptor beta chains from one sample, sequenced in a study of blood T cell repertoires in COVID-19. Libraries were prepared by immunoSEQ multiplex PCR; TCRdb keeps only in-frame clonotypes and omits some of them. The sample yields a few hundred thousand clones, roughly 87% seen once. Sample: PBMCs or T cells enriched from blood (not recorded which). The receptors derive from a man aged 18 to 29 with acute COVID-19. Each CDR3 is given with its conserved first and last residue. The order of the fields is CDR3 protein, CDR3 DNA, clone size, V gene, J gene, D gene, CDR3 length. A D gene is named only where the DNA matches it firmly. Size is omitted from some rows. Given values are once, few, many or a class for expanded clones.

CASSITTGFDGYTF	TGTGCCAGTAGTATAACTACAGGGTTTGATGGCTACACCTTC	NA	TRBV19	TRBJ1-2	NA	14
CAIAGAFQETQYF	TGTGCCATCGCAGGGGCCTTCCAAGAGACCCAGTACTTC	NA	TRBV10-3	TRBJ2-5	NA	13
CAISERQTSSTDTQYF	TGTGCCATCAGTGAGAGACAGACTTCTAGCACAGATACGCAGTATTTT	NA	TRBV10-3	TRBJ2-3	NA	16
CASSQGVGANYGYTF	TGCGCCAGCAGCCAAGGGGTGGGAGCTAACTATGGCTACACCTTC	NA	TRBV4-3	TRBJ1-2	NA	15
CASSPDSTSYEQYF	TGCGCCAGCAGCCCGGACTCCACTTCCTACGAGCAGTACTTC	NA	TRBV5-1	TRBJ2-7	NA	14
CATRDAGPGTDTQYF	TGTGCCACCAGGGATGCGGGGCCCGGAACAGATACGCAGTATTTT	NA	TRBV15	TRBJ2-3	NA	15
CASSVQGSDEKLFF	TGTGCCAGCAGTGTACAGGGGTCCGATGAAAAACTGTTTTTT	NA	TRBV28	TRBJ1-4	TRBD1	14
CASKSDNSPLHF	TGTGCCAGCAAATCAGATAATTCACCCCTCCACTTT	NA	TRBV2	TRBJ1-6	NA	12
CASSPSALRTDGYTF	TGTGCCAGCAGTCCATCCGCTCTTAGAACGGATGGCTACACCTTC	once	TRBV6-5	TRBJ1-2	NA	15
CASSRQGRETQYF	TGTGCCAGCAGTCGGCAGGGGAGAGAGACCCAGTACTTC	NA	TRBV12-3/TRBV12-4	TRBJ2-5	NA	13
CASSQSSNYGYTF	TGTGCCAGCAGCCAATCTTCTAACTATGGCTACACCTTC	NA	TRBV14	TRBJ1-2	NA	13
CASRSGNTGELFF	TGTGCCAGCAGATCGGGGAACACCGGGGAGCTGTTTTTT	NA	TRBV5-8	TRBJ2-2	NA	13
CASSTDLAGVYEQFF	TGCGCCAGCAGCACCGATTTAGCGGGAGTGTATGAGCAGTTCTTC	NA	TRBV5-1	TRBJ2-1	TRBD2	15
CASSQDETSGHNEQFF	TGTGCCAGCAGCCAAGATGAGACTAGCGGCCACAATGAGCAGTTCTTC	NA	TRBV4-2	TRBJ2-1	TRBD2	16
CASSLTKTTGELFF	TGTGCCAGCAGTTTAACTAAGACCACCGGGGAGCTGTTTTTT	NA	TRBV28	TRBJ2-2	NA	14
CASSLAGQEAFF	TGTGCCAGCAGTTTAGCGGGACAGGAAGCTTTCTTT	NA	TRBV28	TRBJ1-1	TRBD1	12
CASSFQTGGLTDTQYF	TGTGCCAGCAGCTTTCAGACGGGAGGGCTCACAGATACGCAGTATTTT	NA	TRBV7-2	TRBJ2-3	TRBD2	16
CASRRQGGDYGYTF	TGTGCCAGCCGACGACAGGGAGGAGACTATGGCTACACCTTC	NA	TRBV19	TRBJ1-2	TRBD1	14
CGGLPNEKLFF	TGCGGAGGCCTACCTAATGAAAAACTGTTTTTT	NA	TRBV20-1	TRBJ1-4	NA	11
CAISEPRDRGRIFGYTF	TGTGCCATCAGTGAGCCCCGGGACAGGGGGCGTATTTTTGGCTACACCTTC	NA	TRBV10-3	TRBJ1-2	TRBD1	17
CASSIRAGAFETQYF	TGTGCCAGTAGTATAAGGGCGGGAGCTTTCGAGACCCAGTACTTC	NA	TRBV19	TRBJ2-5	TRBD2	15
CASSLDQAGVRNEQFF	TGTGCCAGCAGCTTAGATCAAGCGGGAGTAAGAAATGAGCAGTTCTTC	NA	TRBV7-8	TRBJ2-1	TRBD2	16
CASSRTGAVFGANVLTF	TGTGCCAGCAGCAGGACAGGGGCCGTTTTTGGGGCCAACGTCCTGACTTTC	NA	TRBV25-1	TRBJ2-6	TRBD1	17
CASSPGQFMNTEAFF	TGCGCCAGCAGCCCTGGACAGTTCATGAACACTGAAGCTTTCTTT	once	TRBV4-1	TRBJ1-1	NA	15
CAWANTGELFF	TGTGCCTGGGCTAACACCGGGGAGCTGTTTTTT	NA	TRBV30	TRBJ2-2	NA	11
CASDSPGQGVSPLHF	TGTGCCAGCGACTCTCCGGGACAGGGGGTTTCACCCCTCCACTTT	NA	TRBV25-1	TRBJ1-6	TRBD1	15
CASSLAGTGGEQYF	TGTGCCAGCAGCCTGGCAGGGACAGGGGGCGAGCAGTACTTC	NA	TRBV5-6	TRBJ2-7	TRBD1	14
CASSPQEVASYNEQFF	TGTGCCAGCAGCCCGCAGGAGGTGGCCTCCTACAATGAGCAGTTCTTC	NA	TRBV3-1/TRBV3-2	TRBJ2-1	NA	16
CAWMLVTDTQYF	TGTGCCTGGATGCTAGTCACAGATACGCAGTATTTT	NA	TRBV30	TRBJ2-3	NA	12
CASSSVQGRPTYEQYF	TGTGCCAGCAGTTCCGTACAGGGACGACCGACCTACGAGCAGTACTTC	NA	TRBV27	TRBJ2-7	NA	16
CAWSVQRGGNQPQHF	TGTGCCTGGAGTGTACAAAGGGGTGGCAATCAGCCCCAGCATTTT	NA	TRBV30	TRBJ1-5	NA	15
CASSMVQGADEQLF	TGTGCCAGCAGCATGGTTCAGGGCGCAGATGAGCAGCTCTTC	NA	TRBV28	TRBJ2-1	NA	14
CASSPDRLNYGYTF	TGTGCCAGCAGCCCGGACAGACTTAACTATGGCTACACCTTC	NA	TRBV7-8	TRBJ1-2	NA	14
CASNPWGQPNNSPLHF	TGTGCCAGCAACCCCTGGGGCCAGCCCAATAATTCACCCCTCCACTTT	NA	TRBV27	TRBJ1-6	NA	16
CASSHPGTGRIYEQYF	TGTGCCAGCAGCCATCCCGGGACAGGGAGGATCTACGAGCAGTACTTC	NA	TRBV3-1/TRBV3-2	TRBJ2-7	TRBD1	16
CASSLGHSLGGANVLTF	TGCGCCAGCAGCTTGGGACATTCCTTGGGTGGGGCCAACGTCCTGACTTTC	NA	TRBV5-1	TRBJ2-6	NA	17
CASSLGAGNSYEQYF	TGTGCCAGCAGTTTAGGGGCGGGAAACTCCTACGAGCAGTACTTC	NA	TRBV27	TRBJ2-7	NA	15
CASSSGSWRRETQYF	TGTGCCAGCAGCTCCGGGTCTTGGAGGAGAGAGACCCAGTACTTC	NA	TRBV7-9	TRBJ2-5	NA	15
CASGPGTGGTEAFF	TGCGCCAGCGGGCCCGGGACAGGGGGCACTGAAGCTTTCTTT	NA	TRBV5-1	TRBJ1-1	TRBD1	14
CASSLTGSSPLHF	TGTGCCAGCAGCTTAACCGGTTCCTCACCCCTCCACTTT	NA	TRBV7-9	TRBJ1-6	NA	13
CAWSVTGQGHGYTF	TGTGCCTGGAGTGTAACCGGACAGGGGCATGGCTACACCTTC	once	TRBV30	TRBJ1-2	TRBD1	14
CASSPNSDRDYGYTF	TGTGCCAGCTCACCCAACTCGGACAGGGACTATGGCTACACCTTC	NA	TRBV18	TRBJ1-2	TRBD1	15
CASSPIAGRADTQYF	TGTGCCAGCTCACCAATCGCAGGGAGGGCAGATACGCAGTATTTT	NA	TRBV18	TRBJ2-3	TRBD2	15
CASSGLAGSYEQYF	TGTGCCAGCAGCGGACTAGCGGGTTCCTACGAGCAGTACTTC	NA	TRBV6-5	TRBJ2-7	TRBD2	14